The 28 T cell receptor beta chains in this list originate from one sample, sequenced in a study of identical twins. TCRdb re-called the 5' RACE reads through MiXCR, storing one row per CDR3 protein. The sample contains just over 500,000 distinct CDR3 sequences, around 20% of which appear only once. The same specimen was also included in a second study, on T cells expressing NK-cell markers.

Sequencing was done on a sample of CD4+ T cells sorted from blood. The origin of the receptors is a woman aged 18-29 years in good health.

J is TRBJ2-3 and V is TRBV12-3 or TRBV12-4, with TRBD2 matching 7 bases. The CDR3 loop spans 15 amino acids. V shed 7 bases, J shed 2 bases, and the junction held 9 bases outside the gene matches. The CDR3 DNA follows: TGTGCCAGCACCACGAGCGGGGTTAACACAGATACGCAGTATTTT. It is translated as CASTTSGVNTDTQYF.

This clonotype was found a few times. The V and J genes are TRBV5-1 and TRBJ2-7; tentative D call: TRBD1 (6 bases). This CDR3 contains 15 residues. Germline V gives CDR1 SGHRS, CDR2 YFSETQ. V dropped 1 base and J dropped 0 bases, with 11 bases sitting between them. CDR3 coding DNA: TGCGCCAGCAGCTTGCTGGGGGCTGGCTCCTACGAGCAGTACTTC. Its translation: CASSLLGAGSYEQYF.

The CDR3 is CASSLAGDPYEQYF. DNA for the CDR3: TGTGCCAGCAGCTTAGCGGGAGATCCATACGAGCAGTACTTC. The chain joins TRBV7-7 to TRBJ2-7; a possible D gene is TRBD2 (5 bases). The germline V and J ends were trimmed by 0 bases and 4 bases, with 10 bases remaining between them. Germline values: CDR1 SSHAT, CDR2 FNYEAQ (reference sequence). The CDR3 length is 14 residues.

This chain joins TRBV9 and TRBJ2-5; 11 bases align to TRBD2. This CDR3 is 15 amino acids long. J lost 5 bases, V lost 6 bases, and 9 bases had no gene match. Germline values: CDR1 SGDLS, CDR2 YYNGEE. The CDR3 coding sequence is TGTGCCAGCACCTTACTAGCGGGAGTCGAGGAGACCCAGTACTTC. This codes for CASTLLAGVEETQYF.

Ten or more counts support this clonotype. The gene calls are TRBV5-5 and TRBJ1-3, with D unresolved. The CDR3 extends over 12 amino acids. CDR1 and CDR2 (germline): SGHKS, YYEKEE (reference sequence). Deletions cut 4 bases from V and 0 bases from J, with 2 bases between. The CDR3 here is CASSLSGNTIYF. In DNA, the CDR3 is TGTGCCAGCAGCCTCTCTGGAAACACCATATATTTT.

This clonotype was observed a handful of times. The CDR3 bases are TGTGCCAGCAGCGTCAGGGTCCAAGATACGCAGTATTTT. Translation: CASSVRVQDTQYF. The chain combines TRBV9 with TRBJ2-3; possibly TRBD1 for D (5 bases). Trimming removed 2 bases from V and 5 bases from J, with 9 bases in between. The CDR3 contains 13 residues. The germline V gene encodes CDR1 SGDLS and CDR2 YYNGEE.

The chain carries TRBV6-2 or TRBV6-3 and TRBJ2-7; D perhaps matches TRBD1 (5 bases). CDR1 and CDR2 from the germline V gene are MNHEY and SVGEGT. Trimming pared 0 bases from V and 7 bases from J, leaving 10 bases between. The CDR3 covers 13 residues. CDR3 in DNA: TGTGCCAGCAGTTACTCGGCAGGGATGGAGCAGTACTTC. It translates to CASSYSAGMEQYF.

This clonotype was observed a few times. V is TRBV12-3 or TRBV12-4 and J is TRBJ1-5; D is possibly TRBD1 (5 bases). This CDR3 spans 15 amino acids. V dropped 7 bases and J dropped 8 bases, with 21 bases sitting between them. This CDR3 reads CASTDEVGAGKPQHF. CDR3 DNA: TGTGCCAGCACCGACGAAGTCGGGGCCGGGAAGCCCCAGCATTTT.

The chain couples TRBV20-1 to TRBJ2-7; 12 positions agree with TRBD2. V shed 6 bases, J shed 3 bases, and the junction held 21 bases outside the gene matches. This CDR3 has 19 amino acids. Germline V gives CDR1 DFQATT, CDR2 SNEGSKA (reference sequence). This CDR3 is CSARDRRELLAGGRYEQYF. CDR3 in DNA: TGCAGTGCCAGGGACAGGCGTGAATTACTAGCGGGAGGACGCTACGAGCAGTACTTC.

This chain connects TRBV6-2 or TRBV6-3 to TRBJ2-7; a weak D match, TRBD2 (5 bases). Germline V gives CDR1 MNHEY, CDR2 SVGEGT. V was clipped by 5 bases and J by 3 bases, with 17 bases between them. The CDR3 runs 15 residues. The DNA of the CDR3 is TGTGCCAGCAGTACCCAGCCTCCGGGGAGCTACGAGCAGTACTTC. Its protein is CASSTQPPGSYEQYF.

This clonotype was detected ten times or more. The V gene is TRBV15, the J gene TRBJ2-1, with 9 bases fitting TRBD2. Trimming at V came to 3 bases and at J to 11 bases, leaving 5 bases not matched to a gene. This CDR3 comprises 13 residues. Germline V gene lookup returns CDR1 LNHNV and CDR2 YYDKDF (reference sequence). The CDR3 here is CATSSPAGGKQFF. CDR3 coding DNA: TGTGCCACCAGCAGTCCAGCGGGGGGTAAGCAGTTCTTC. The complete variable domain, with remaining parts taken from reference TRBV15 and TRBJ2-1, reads DAMVIQNPRYQVTQFGKPVTLSCSQTLNHNVMYWYQQKSSQAPKLLFHYYDKDFNNEADTPDNFQSRRPNTSFCFLDIRSPGLGDTAMYLCATSSPAGGKQFFGPGTRLTVL.

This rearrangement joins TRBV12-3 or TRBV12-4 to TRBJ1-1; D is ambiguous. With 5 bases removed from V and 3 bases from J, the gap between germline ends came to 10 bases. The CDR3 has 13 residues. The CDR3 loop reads CASSPAGDTEAFF. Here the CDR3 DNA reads TGTGCCAGCAGTCCCGCCGGAGACACTGAAGCTTTCTTT.

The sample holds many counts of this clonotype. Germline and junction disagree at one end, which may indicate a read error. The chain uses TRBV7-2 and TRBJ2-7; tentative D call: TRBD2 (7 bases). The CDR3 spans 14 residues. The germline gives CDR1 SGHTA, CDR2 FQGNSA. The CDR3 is CASSLGGGPYEQYF. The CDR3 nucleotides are TGTGCCAGCAGTTTAGGCGGGGGCCCCTACGAGCAGTACTTC.

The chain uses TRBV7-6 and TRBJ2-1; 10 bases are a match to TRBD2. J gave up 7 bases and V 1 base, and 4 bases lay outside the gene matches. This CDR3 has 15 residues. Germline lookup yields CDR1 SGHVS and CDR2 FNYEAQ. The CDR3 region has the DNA TGTGCCAGCAGCTTAGGAGCGGGGGGGCTAAATGAGCAGTTCTTC. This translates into CASSLGAGGLNEQFF.

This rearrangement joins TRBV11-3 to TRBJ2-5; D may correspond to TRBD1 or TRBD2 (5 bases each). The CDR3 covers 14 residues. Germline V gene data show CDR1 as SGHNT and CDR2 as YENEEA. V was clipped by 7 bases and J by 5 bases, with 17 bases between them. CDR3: CASKKIQGEETQYF. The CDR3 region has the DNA TGTGCCAGCAAGAAGATCCAGGGAGAGGAGACCCAGTACTTC.

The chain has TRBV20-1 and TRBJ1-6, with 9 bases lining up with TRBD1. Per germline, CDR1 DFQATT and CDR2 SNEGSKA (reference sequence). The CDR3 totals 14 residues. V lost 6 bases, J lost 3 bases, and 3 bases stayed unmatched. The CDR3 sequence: CSAPTGGYNSPLHF. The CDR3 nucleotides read TGCAGTGCCCCGACAGGGGGCTATAATTCACCCCTCCACTTT.

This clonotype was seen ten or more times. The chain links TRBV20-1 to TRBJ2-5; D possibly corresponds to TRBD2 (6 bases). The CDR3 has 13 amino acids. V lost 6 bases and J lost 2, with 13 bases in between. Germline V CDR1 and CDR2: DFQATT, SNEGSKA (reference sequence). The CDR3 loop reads CSAHGTLQETQYF. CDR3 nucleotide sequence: TGCAGTGCACACGGGACTTTACAAGAGACCCAGTACTTC.

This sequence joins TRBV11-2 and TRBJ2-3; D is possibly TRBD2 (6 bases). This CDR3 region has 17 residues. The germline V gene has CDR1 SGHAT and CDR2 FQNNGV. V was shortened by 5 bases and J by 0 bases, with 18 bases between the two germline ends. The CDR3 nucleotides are TGTGCCAGCAGCCATAGCGGAGGGATGGGGAGCACAGATACGCAGTATTTT. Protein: CASSHSGGMGSTDTQYF.

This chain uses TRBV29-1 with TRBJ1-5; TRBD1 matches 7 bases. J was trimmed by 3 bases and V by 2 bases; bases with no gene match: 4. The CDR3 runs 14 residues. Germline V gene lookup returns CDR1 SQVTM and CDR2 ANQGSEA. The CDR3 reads CSVETGAPNQPQHF. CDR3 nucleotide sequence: TGCAGCGTTGAAACAGGGGCCCCCAATCAGCCCCAGCATTTT.

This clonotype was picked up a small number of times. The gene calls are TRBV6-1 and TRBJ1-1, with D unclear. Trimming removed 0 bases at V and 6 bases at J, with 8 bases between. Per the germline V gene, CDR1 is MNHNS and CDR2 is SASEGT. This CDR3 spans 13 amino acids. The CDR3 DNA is TGTGCCAGCAGTGAAGCCCGTCGCGCTGAAGCTTTCTTT. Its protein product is CASSEARRAEAFF.

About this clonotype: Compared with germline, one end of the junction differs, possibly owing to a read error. The CDR3 region has the DNA TGTGACAGCTGTCAGCCAGGAGGGGATAATGAAAAACTGTTTTTT. Translation: CDSCQPGGDNEKLFF. The V and J genes are TRBV6-1 and TRBJ1-4, with D possibly being TRBD1 (5 bases). CDR1 MNHNS and CDR2 SASEGT come from the germline V gene. CDR3 length: 15 amino acids.

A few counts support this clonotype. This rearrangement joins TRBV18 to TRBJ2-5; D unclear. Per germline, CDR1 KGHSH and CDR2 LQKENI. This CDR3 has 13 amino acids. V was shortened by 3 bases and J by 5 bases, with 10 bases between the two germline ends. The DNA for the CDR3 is TGTGCCAGCTCACCTCTCCTGTGGGAGACCCAGTACTTC. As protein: CASSPLLWETQYF.

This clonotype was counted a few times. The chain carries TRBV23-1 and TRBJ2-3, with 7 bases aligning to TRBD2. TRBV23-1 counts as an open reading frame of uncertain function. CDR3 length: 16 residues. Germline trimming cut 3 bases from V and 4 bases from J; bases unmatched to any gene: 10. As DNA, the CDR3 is TGCGCCAGCAGTCACCCTATTGCGGGAGACGCAGATACGCAGTATTTT. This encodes CASSHPIAGDADTQYF.

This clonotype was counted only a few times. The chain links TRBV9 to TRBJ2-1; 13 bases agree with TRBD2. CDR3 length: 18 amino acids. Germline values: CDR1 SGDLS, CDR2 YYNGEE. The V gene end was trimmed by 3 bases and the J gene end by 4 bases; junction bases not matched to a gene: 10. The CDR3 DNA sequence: TGTGCCAGCAGCGCAGTCGCCGCGGGACTAGCGGGGTACAATGAGCAGTTCTTC. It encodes CASSAVAAGLAGYNEQFF.

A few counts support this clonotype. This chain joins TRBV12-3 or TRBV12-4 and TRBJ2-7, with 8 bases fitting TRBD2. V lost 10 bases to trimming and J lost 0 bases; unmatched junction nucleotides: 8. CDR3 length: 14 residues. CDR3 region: CATLAGGSSYEQYF. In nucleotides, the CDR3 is TGTGCCACGCTCGCGGGAGGTTCCTCCTACGAGCAGTACTTC.

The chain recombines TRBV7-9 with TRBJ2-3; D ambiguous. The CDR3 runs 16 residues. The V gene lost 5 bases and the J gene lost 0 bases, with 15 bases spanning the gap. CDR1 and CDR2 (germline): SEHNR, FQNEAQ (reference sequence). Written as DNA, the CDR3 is TGTGCCAGCAGCGTTGGGATCGGCGCTAGCACAGATACGCAGTATTTT. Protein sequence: CASSVGIGASTDTQYF.

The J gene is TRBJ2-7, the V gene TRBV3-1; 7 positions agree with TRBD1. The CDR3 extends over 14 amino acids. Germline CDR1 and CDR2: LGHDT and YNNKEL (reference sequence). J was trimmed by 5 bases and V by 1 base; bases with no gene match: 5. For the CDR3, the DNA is TGTGCCAGCAGCCAAGGATACAGGGGCCACGAGCAGTACTTC. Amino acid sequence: CASSQGYRGHEQYF.

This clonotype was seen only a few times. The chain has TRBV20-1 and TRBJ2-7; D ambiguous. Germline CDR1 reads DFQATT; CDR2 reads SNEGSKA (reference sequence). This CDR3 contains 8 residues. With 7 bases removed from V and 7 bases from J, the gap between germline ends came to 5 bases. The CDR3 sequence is CSVGEQYF. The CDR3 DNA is TGCAGTGTGGGGGAGCAGTACTTC.